Each of the 14 T cell receptor beta chains below was sequenced from the same sample in a study of blood T cell repertoires in COVID-19. The method was immunoSEQ multiplex PCR; TCRdb's version includes in-frame clones alone and lacks a portion of them. The table shows 300,000 or so clones, with around 87% occurring only once. Material: peripheral blood. These receptors originate from a woman between 35 and 50 years old who had recovered from COVID-19.

V is TRBV4-3 and J is TRBJ1-2; possibly TRBD1 for D (5 bases). Between the trimmed V and J ends, which lost 4 bases and 2 bases, there was a span of 11 bases. Germline V gene data show CDR1 as LGHNA and CDR2 as YSLEER. The CDR3 runs to 14 residues. CDR3 DNA: TGCGCCAGCAGCCTAGGGGTCGAGAACTATGGCTACACCTTC. It encodes CASSLGVENYGYTF.

The V call is TRBV28, the J call TRBJ1-1; no clear D. The germline gives CDR1 MDHEN, CDR2 SYDVKM. The CDR3 has 14 residues. V lost 2 bases, J lost 1 base, and 8 bases lay in between. The CDR3 sequence is CASSLPQQNTEAFF. For the CDR3, the DNA is TGTGCCAGCAGTTTACCGCAACAGAACACTGAAGCTTTCTTT. Together with reference TRBV28 and TRBJ1-1, the CDR3 gives the full variable domain: DVKVTQSSRYLVKRTGEKVFLECVQDMDHENMFWYRQDPGLGLRLIYFSYDVKMKEKGDIPEGYSVSREKKERFSLILESASTNQTSMYLCASSLPQQNTEAFFGQGTRLTVV.

This chain uses TRBV11-2 with TRBJ2-7; 12 nucleotides agree with TRBD2. The CDR3 spans 14 residues. The V gene's germline CDR1 is SGHAT and CDR2 FQNNGV. The V and J ends lost 5 bases and 4 bases, in that order; junction bases with no gene match: 3. In DNA form, the CDR3 reads TGTGCCAGCAGCCTCGGACTAGCGGGGTACGAGCAGTACTTC. It yields the protein CASSLGLAGYEQYF.

The chain recombines TRBV5-1 with TRBJ1-2, with 8 bases lining up with TRBD1. V dropped 0 bases and J dropped 7; count of bases not matched to a gene: 5. The CDR3 has 14 amino acids. The V gene's germline CDR1 is SGHRS and CDR2 YFSETQ. CDR3 sequence (DNA): TGCGCCAGCAGCTTGGGGCAGGGGGCGAGTGGCTACACCTTC. Translating gives CASSLGQGASGYTF.

CDR3 DNA: TGCGCCAGCAGTCAACCGAGGTTTTCCTACAATGAGCAGTTCTTC. The encoded protein is CASSQPRFSYNEQFF. This chain uses TRBV23-1 with TRBJ2-1; D unclear. TRBV23-1 is an ORF for which the function is uncertain. Trimming removed 2 bases from V and 1 base from J, with 9 bases in between. There are 15 residues in the CDR3.

Concerning this clone: The sample has other DNA sequences that encode this CDR3 too. V is TRBV2 and J is TRBJ2-5; D ambiguous. The CDR3 has 10 residues. Between the trimmed V and J ends, which lost 5 bases and 4 bases, there was a span of 2 bases. Per the germline V gene, CDR1 is SNHLY and CDR2 is FYNNEI. Here the CDR3 reads CASSRETQYF. The CDR3 bases are TGTGCCAGCAGTCGAGAGACCCAGTACTTC.

The genes are TRBV6-2 or TRBV6-3 and TRBJ2-7, with 8 bases fitting TRBD1. V was clipped by 5 bases and J by 2 bases; unmatched bases: 11. Germline V gene sequence: CDR1 MNHEY, CDR2 SVGEGT. The CDR3 spans 16 residues. The CDR3 nucleotides read TGTGCCAGCAGTGGGATCGACAGGGGCCAAGCCTACGAGCAGTACTTC. Protein sequence: CASSGIDRGQAYEQYF.

This rearrangement joins TRBV9 to TRBJ1-1; TRBD1 matches 7 bases. V shed 3 bases and J 4 bases; nucleotides not matched to a gene: 6. From germline, CDR1 is SGDLS and CDR2 YYNGEE. The length of the CDR3 is 14 residues. CDR3 in DNA: TGTGCCAGCAGCGCGACAGGGACCCCCACTGAAGCTTTCTTT. Protein: CASSATGTPTEAFF.

The chain has TRBV13 and TRBJ1-3; D is perhaps TRBD1 (5 bases). The CDR3 spans 14 residues. Deletions cut 5 bases from V and 10 bases from J, with 18 bases between. Germline loops: CDR1 PRHDT, CDR2 FYEKMQ (reference sequence). The CDR3 DNA reads TGTGCCAGCAGCGTGTGGAATTTGGAGGGGACCATATATTTT. The encoded protein is CASSVWNLEGTIYF.

The chain joins TRBV4-1 to TRBJ1-5, with D possibly being TRBD1 (5 bases). The germline gives CDR1 MGHRA, CDR2 YSYEKL. This CDR3 has 17 residues. Trimming pared 4 bases from V and 0 bases from J, leaving 16 bases between. This chain's CDR3 is CASSLRRGSDSNQPQHF. The CDR3 nucleotides are TGCGCCAGCAGCCTTAGAAGGGGATCCGATAGCAATCAGCCCCAGCATTTT.

The chain is built from TRBV6-5 and TRBJ1-5; D might be TRBD1 (6 bases). Germline assignment: CDR1 MNHEY and CDR2 SVGAGI. V gave up 5 bases and J gave up 0 bases, with 11 bases separating them. This CDR3 has 15 amino acids. The CDR3 sequence: CASSLTGTSNQPQHF. CDR3 coding DNA: TGTGCCAGCAGTCTAACAGGGACTAGCAATCAGCCCCAGCATTTT.

The DNA of the CDR3 is TGTGCCAGCAGCCAAGTGGGGCGAGGAACAGGCCCCGAGCAGTACTTC. It is translated as CASSQVGRGTGPEQYF. The V and J genes are TRBV3-1 (or the pseudogene TRBV3-2) and TRBJ2-7, with D tentatively TRBD1 (5 bases). The V and J ends lost 1 base and 6 bases respectively, with 19 bases between them. The germline V gene encodes CDR1 LGHDT and CDR2 YNNKEL (reference sequence). This CDR3 has 16 amino acids.

The J gene is TRBJ2-3, the V gene TRBV7-2; maybe TRBD2 (5 bases). The CDR3 sequence is 15 residues long. Between the trimmed V and J ends, which lost 3 bases and 3 bases, there was a span of 13 bases. CDR1 SGHTA and CDR2 FQGNSA come from the germline V gene. DNA of the CDR3: TGTGCCAGCAGCTTTTCGGGGATCGGGACAGATACGCAGTATTTT. Translating it yields CASSFSGIGTDTQYF.

CDR3 DNA sequence: TGTGCCAGCAGCCCGAGGGCCTCCACAGATACGCAGTATTTT. Protein product: CASSPRASTDTQYF. V and J are TRBV7-2 and TRBJ2-3; possible D gene TRBD2, 5 bases. CDR1 SGHTA and CDR2 FQGNSA come from the germline V gene. V lost 5 bases and J 2 bases, leaving 11 bases between the germline ends. The length of the CDR3 is 14 residues. The variable domain in full, with the rest retrieved from reference TRBV7-2 and TRBJ2-3, is GAGVSQSPSNKVTEKGKDVELRCDPISGHTALYWYRQSLGQGLEFLIYFQGNSAPDKSGLPSDRFSAERTGGSVSTLTIQRTQQEDSAVYLCASSPRASTDTQYFGPGTRLTVL.